The T cell receptor beta chain described here comes from a study of blood T cell repertoires in COVID-19. Study-level information: Spain, Italy and the United States supplied samples that represented acute and convalescent COVID-19.

This clone was seen a single time. V gave up 1 base and J gave up 3 bases; unmatched junction bases: 7. Germline V gene data show CDR1 as LNHNV and CDR2 as YYDKDF (reference sequence). CDR3 length: 16 amino acids. In the original workflow: Reference gene primer amplification in the assay estimated nucleated cell counts. The assay was immunoSEQ multiplex PCR, and TCRdb's table has in-frame clones only and misses some. For V, J and clone size, that table is used; D and trimming come from the DNA. In the table there are under 350,000 clones, approximately 86% of which are singletons. Adults between roughly 18 and 95 years of age took part from 24 US areas. In assigning cohorts, the study relied on participant-reported clinical history.

What was sequenced was PBMCs or T cells enriched from blood (not recorded which). V usage is TRBV15 and J usage is TRBJ2-7; 9 nucleotides match TRBD1. The sequence derives from a woman aged 40 to 49 with acute COVID-19. This CDR3 reads CATSRGRDRDRYEQYF. DNA for the CDR3: TGTGCCACCAGCAGAGGCCGGGACAGGGACCGCTACGAGCAGTACTTC.